Below are 29 T cell receptor beta chains sequenced from a single sample in a study of T-cell memory formation after mild COVID-19. Each CDR3 protein gets one entry after TCRdb re-called the 5' RACE reads with MiXCR. Among 250,000 to 350,000 distinct CDR3 sequences listed, just under 20% were seen once. The sample taken for sequencing was PBMCs or a T cell subset sorted from them (not recorded which). All receptors come from a man between 18 and 35 years old who had mild COVID-19 (a few samples of this study predate the infection). Cell type and time point are not known.

This clonotype was counted only a few times. The chain joins TRBV4-3 to TRBJ1-5; 7 bases are shared with TRBD1. CDR3 length: 14 amino acids. Trimming cost V 5 bases and J 6 bases; bases outside gene matches: 7. From germline, CDR1 is LGHNA and CDR2 YSLEER. The CDR3 spells CASSYRQGGQPQHF. The CDR3, as DNA: TGCGCCAGCAGCTACCGACAGGGTGGTCAGCCCCAGCATTTT.

The table lists this clonotype with a count of one. CDR3 protein: CARSLRGSRGYTF. The CDR3 nucleotides read TGTGCCAGAAGTCTCAGGGGATCGAGGGGCTACACCTTC. The V and J genes are TRBV12-3 or TRBV12-4 and TRBJ1-2; possibly TRBD1 for D (6 bases). The CDR3 consists of 13 residues. The V and J ends lost 9 bases and 8 bases respectively, with 19 bases between them.

This chain connects TRBV10-3 to TRBJ2-3; tentative D call: TRBD1 (6 bases). This CDR3 region has 12 residues. CDR1 is ENHRY and CDR2 is SYGVKD in the germline V gene. Trimming shortened V by 7 bases and J by 3 bases, and 8 bases separated the two germline ends. The CDR3 DNA reads TGTGCCATCAATCAGGGGACAGATACGCAGTATTTT. This gives the protein CAINQGTDTQYF.

In its sample, this clonotype was seen a few times. The rearrangement links TRBV9 to TRBJ2-5; 7 bases fit TRBD2. The V gene's germline CDR1 is SGDLS and CDR2 YYNGEE. The CDR3 loop spans 17 amino acids. The ends lost 0 bases at V and 2 bases at J; junction bases unmatched: 10. The CDR3 reads CASSVGGGLGGQETQYF. Here the CDR3 DNA reads TGTGCCAGCAGCGTAGGTGGCGGACTAGGAGGTCAAGAGACCCAGTACTTC.

This chain uses TRBV20-1 with TRBJ1-2; D might be TRBD1 (6 bases). Trimming removed 0 bases from V and 2 bases from J, with 13 bases in between. The germline gives CDR1 DFQATT, CDR2 SNEGSKA (reference sequence). The CDR3 has 15 residues. The DNA for the CDR3 is TGCAGTGCTAGAGATGTTTCAGGGGAAAACTATGGCTACACCTTC. Protein: CSARDVSGENYGYTF.

This clonotype was seen a handful of times. This sequence joins TRBV6-2 or TRBV6-3 and TRBJ1-2; D remains unclear. The CDR3 sequence is 14 residues long. From germline, CDR1 is MNHEY and CDR2 SVGEGT. Deletions cut 6 bases from V and 4 bases from J, with 15 bases between. In nucleotides, the CDR3 is TGTGCCAGCAGACAACCAGCAAACCCCTATGGCTACACCTTC. It specifies CASRQPANPYGYTF.

This clonotype was counted between two and nine times. The CDR3 spells CASSNGVEQGLSQPQHF. The CDR3 DNA reads as TGTGCCAGCAGCAATGGGGTGGAACAGGGGTTAAGTCAGCCCCAGCATTTT. The rearrangement uses TRBV21-1 and TRBJ1-5; TRBD1 was called by the table and not checked on the DNA. TRBV21-1 is a documented pseudogene. The CDR3 sequence is 17 residues long.

This clonotype was detected only a few times. The chain links TRBV12-3 or TRBV12-4 to TRBJ2-3; 12 nucleotides line up with TRBD1. Losses at the gene ends were 5 bases for V and 4 bases for J; bases not matched to a gene: 13. There are 18 residues in the CDR3. Written as DNA, the CDR3 is TGTGCCAGCAGTACTAGGGACAGGGGGCGTTCCCGGGCAGATACGCAGTATTTT. Protein product: CASSTRDRGRSRADTQYF.

The J gene is TRBJ2-5, the V gene TRBV18; D possibly uses TRBD1 or TRBD2 (5 bases each). CDR1 KGHSH and CDR2 LQKENI come from the germline V gene. The V gene lost 4 bases and the J gene lost 2 bases, with 14 bases spanning the gap. The CDR3 totals 15 residues. CDR3 nucleotide sequence: TGTGCCAGCTCACGACGGGCAGGGAGTCAAGAGACCCAGTACTTC. Translated, it gives CASSRRAGSQETQYF.

This rearrangement joins TRBV24-1 to TRBJ2-5; TRBD1 or TRBD2 may be the D gene (5 bases each). This CDR3 contains 13 residues. Trimming pared 0 bases from V and 4 bases from J, leaving 5 bases between. Germline V CDR1 and CDR2: KGHDR, SFDVKD. The DNA of the CDR3 is TGTGCCACCAGTGATTTGGGGGGAGAGACCCAGTACTTC. This codes for CATSDLGGETQYF.

The chain recombines TRBV5-1 with TRBJ2-3, with 11 bases fitting TRBD2. From germline, CDR1 is SGHRS and CDR2 YFSETQ. The V and J ends lost 6 bases and 5 bases, in that order; junction bases with no gene match: 5. The CDR3 has 14 residues. CDR3 sequence: CASNPGTSGDTQYF. The DNA for the CDR3 is TGCGCCAGCAACCCCGGGACTAGCGGAGATACGCAGTATTTT.

This clonotype has only a few counts. The chain has TRBV7-2 and TRBJ2-1; TRBD2 agrees at 7 bases. The germline V gene encodes CDR1 SGHTA and CDR2 FQGNSA. V dropped 6 bases and J dropped 15; count of bases not matched to a gene: 11. The CDR3 is 12 residues long. CDR3 coding DNA: TGTGCCAGCAGGTCCCCGAGGGAGGGTCCGTTCTTC. Translated, it gives CASRSPREGPFF.

The chain joins TRBV7-9 to TRBJ2-1, with a weak D call TRBD1 (5 bases). Germline assignment: CDR1 SEHNR and CDR2 FQNEAQ (reference sequence). CDR3 length: 15 residues. V was shortened by 1 base and J by 7 bases, with 14 bases between the two germline ends. CDR3 bases: TGTGCCAGCAGCTTAGTTTCGCAGGGTAAGAATGAGCAGTTCTTC. Protein product: CASSLVSQGKNEQFF.

This clonotype was picked up a small number of times. The chain links TRBV12-3 or TRBV12-4 to TRBJ2-7; D unresolved. V was shortened by 5 bases and J by 3 bases, with 11 bases between the two germline ends. This CDR3 is 13 amino acids long. The CDR3 protein is CASSARRVYEQYF. Written as DNA, the CDR3 is TGTGCCAGCAGTGCACGACGGGTCTACGAGCAGTACTTC.

This clonotype appeared a few times. This rearrangement joins TRBV4-1 to TRBJ2-7, with D unresolved. The CDR3 has 13 residues. V gave up 0 bases and J gave up 7 bases, with 10 bases separating them. CDR1 is MGHRA, CDR2 YSYEKL, per germline. The CDR3 coding sequence is TGCGCCAGCAGCCAAGAAAGGGTGGGAGAGCAGTACGTC. Its protein is CASSQERVGEQYV.

This clonotype was observed a handful of times. The rearrangement joins TRBV20-1 to TRBJ2-4, with D possibly being TRBD2 (6 bases). The CDR3 has 15 residues. V lost 1 base and J 0 bases, leaving 10 bases between the germline ends. Germline V CDR1 and CDR2: DFQATT, SNEGSKA (reference sequence). Here the CDR3 DNA reads TGCAGTGCTAGAGTGCGGGGAGTAGCCAAAAACATTCAGTACTTC. Protein product: CSARVRGVAKNIQYF.

The V gene is TRBV13, the J gene TRBJ2-2; D is unclear. The CDR3 covers 16 residues. V was clipped by 6 bases and J by 0 bases, with 14 bases between them. CDR1 is PRHDT and CDR2 is FYEKMQ in the germline V gene (reference sequence). The CDR3 coding sequence is TGTGCCAGCAGGACATCTTACAGTCCGAACACCGGGGAGCTGTTTTTT. Its translation: CASRTSYSPNTGELFF.

The chain combines TRBV19 with TRBJ1-1; weak D call: TRBD1 (5 bases). The CDR3 runs to 13 residues. The germline gives CDR1 LNHDA, CDR2 SQIVND (reference sequence). Trimming took 7 bases from V and 0 from J, leaving 9 bases between them. The CDR3 protein is CASTRGLNTEAFF. The CDR3 DNA follows: TGTGCCAGTACCCGGGGCTTGAACACTGAAGCTTTCTTT. Combining the CDR3 with reference TRBV19 and TRBJ1-1 gives the whole variable domain DGGITQSPKYLFRKEGQNVTLSCEQNLNHDAMYWYRQDPGQGLRLIYYSQIVNDFQKGDIAEGYSVSREKKESFPLTVTSAQKNPTAFYLCASTRGLNTEAFFGQGTRLTVV.

V is TRBV11-2 and J is TRBJ2-1; 13 nucleotides align to TRBD2. The V segment lost 5 bases and the J segment 0 bases; nucleotides outside the gene matches: 4. Per germline, CDR1 SGHAT and CDR2 FQNNGV. CDR3 size: 17 residues. The CDR3 DNA is TGTGCCAGCAGCCAGGGACTAGCGGGGCGCTCCTACAATGAGCAGTTCTTC. Encoded protein: CASSQGLAGRSYNEQFF.

The chain employs TRBV7-2 and TRBJ2-3; 7 bases fit TRBD1. In germline, CDR1 is SGHTA, CDR2 FQGNSA. J was trimmed by 2 bases and V by 4 bases; bases with no gene match: 9. The CDR3 runs 16 residues. The CDR3 coding sequence is TGTGCCAGCAGCTGGTATGTGACAGGGCTCACAGATACGCAGTATTTT. Amino acids: CASSWYVTGLTDTQYF.

The genes are TRBV3-1 and TRBJ2-7, with TRBD1 identical over 10 bases. CDR3 length: 15 amino acids. CDR1 is LGHDT, CDR2 YNNKEL, per germline (reference sequence). V was pared by 3 bases and J by 5 bases, with 7 bases of the junction left unmatched. The CDR3 coding sequence is TGTGCCAGCAGCCAGCCCGGGACAGGGGTCGACGAGCAGTACTTC. It specifies CASSQPGTGVDEQYF.

This clonotype has a handful of counts. This sequence joins TRBV7-6 and TRBJ2-5; D may be TRBD1 (6 bases). V was clipped by 1 base and J by 5 bases, with 11 bases between them. The CDR3 is 14 residues long. Germline CDR1 and CDR2: SGHVS and FNYEAQ. CDR3 nucleotide sequence: TGTGCCAGCAGCTTAGGGCAGGGGTCGGAGACCCAGTACTTC. This gives the protein CASSLGQGSETQYF.

This sequence joins TRBV11-2 and TRBJ1-1; 7 bases fit TRBD1. Germline V gene lookup returns CDR1 SGHAT and CDR2 FQNNGV. The ends lost 4 bases at V and 1 base at J; junction bases unmatched: 6. CDR3 size: 15 residues. CDR3 DNA sequence: TGTGCCAGCAGCTCGGCGGGACAGCAGAACACTGAAGCTTTCTTT. It is translated as CASSSAGQQNTEAFF.

This clonotype was recorded once. The chain recombines TRBV27 with TRBJ2-2; D is undetermined. The CDR3 loop spans 14 amino acids. V was cut by 2 bases and J by 4 bases, with 8 bases left in between. CDR1 is MNHEY, CDR2 SMNVEV, per germline (reference sequence). Here the CDR3 DNA reads TGTGCCAGCAGTTTAGAATGGGGCACCGGGGAGCTGTTTTTT. This translates into CASSLEWGTGELFF.

This clonotype was detected only a few times. V is TRBV19 and J is TRBJ1-2; 7 bases are shared with TRBD1. Germline V CDR1 and CDR2: LNHDA, SQIVND (reference sequence). The CDR3 contains 17 residues. The V and J ends lost 0 bases and 6 bases, in that order; junction bases with no gene match: 13. CDR3 sequence reads: CASSIDLPTGLPDGYTF. The CDR3 DNA sequence: TGTGCCAGTAGTATAGACCTTCCGACAGGGCTCCCGGATGGCTACACCTTC.

This clonotype came up many times. The rearrangement uses TRBV5-6 and TRBJ2-7; D is tentatively TRBD1 or TRBD2 (5 bases each). Germline CDR1 is SGHDT and CDR2 is YYEEEE. The CDR3 spans 14 residues. V shed 3 bases and J shed 5 bases, with 15 bases lying between them. This chain's CDR3 is CASSSLQGVDEQYV. The DNA for the CDR3 is TGTGCCAGCAGCTCTCTTCAGGGAGTAGACGAGCAGTACGTC.

This clonotype was seen only a few times. CDR3 nucleotide sequence: TGTGCCAGCAGTTTCGGCGGGGGATACGAGCAGTACGTC. Translated: CASSFGGGYEQYV. The V gene is TRBV12-3 or TRBV12-4, the J gene TRBJ2-7, with 7 bases lining up with TRBD2. The CDR3 has 13 amino acids. The V gene end was trimmed by 3 bases and the J gene end by 4 bases; junction bases not matched to a gene: 3.

This clonotype was observed a handful of times. The chain recombines TRBV7-2 with TRBJ2-3, with TRBD1 matching over 10 bases. V was pared by 1 base and J by 0 bases, with 1 base of the junction left unmatched. CDR1 is SGHTA, CDR2 FQGNSA, per germline. CDR3 length: 16 residues. CDR3 residues: CASSLGGQGSTDTQYF. DNA of the CDR3: TGTGCCAGCAGCTTAGGGGGACAGGGGAGCACAGATACGCAGTATTTT.

The V and J genes are TRBV4-2 and TRBJ2-2; D ambiguous. Trimming took 2 bases from V and 5 from J, leaving 12 bases between them. This CDR3 comprises 15 residues. Germline assignment: CDR1 LGHNA and CDR2 YNFKEQ. CDR3 amino acids: CASSQSRGFTGELFF. DNA for the CDR3: TGTGCCAGCAGCCAAAGTCGCGGTTTTACCGGGGAGCTGTTTTTT.